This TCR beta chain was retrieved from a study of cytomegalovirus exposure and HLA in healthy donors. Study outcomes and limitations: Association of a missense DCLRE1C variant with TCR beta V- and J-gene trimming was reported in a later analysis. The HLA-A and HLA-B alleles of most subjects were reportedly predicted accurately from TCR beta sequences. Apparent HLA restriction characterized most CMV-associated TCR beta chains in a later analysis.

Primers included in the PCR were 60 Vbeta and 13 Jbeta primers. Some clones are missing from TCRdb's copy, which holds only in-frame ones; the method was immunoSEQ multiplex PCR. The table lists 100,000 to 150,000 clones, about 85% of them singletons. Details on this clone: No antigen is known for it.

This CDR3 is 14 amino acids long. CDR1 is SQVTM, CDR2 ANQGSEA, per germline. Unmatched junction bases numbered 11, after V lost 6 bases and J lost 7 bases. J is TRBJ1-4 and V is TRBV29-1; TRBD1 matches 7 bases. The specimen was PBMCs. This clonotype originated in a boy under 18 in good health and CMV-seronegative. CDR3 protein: CSVVSRDSPEKLFF. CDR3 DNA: TGCAGCGTAGTCTCCCGGGACAGTCCTGAAAAACTGTTTTTT.